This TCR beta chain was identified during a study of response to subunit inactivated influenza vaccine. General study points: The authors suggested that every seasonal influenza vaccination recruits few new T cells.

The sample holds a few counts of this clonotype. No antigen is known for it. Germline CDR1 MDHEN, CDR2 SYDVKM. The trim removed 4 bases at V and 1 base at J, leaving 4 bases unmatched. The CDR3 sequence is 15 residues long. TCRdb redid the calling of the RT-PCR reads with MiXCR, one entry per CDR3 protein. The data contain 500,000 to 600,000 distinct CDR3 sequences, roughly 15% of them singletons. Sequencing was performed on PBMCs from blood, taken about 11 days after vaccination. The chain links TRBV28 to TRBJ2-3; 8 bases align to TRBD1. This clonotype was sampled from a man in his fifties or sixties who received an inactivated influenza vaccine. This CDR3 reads CASSSGGAGTDTQYF. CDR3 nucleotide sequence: TGTGCCAGCAGTTCAGGGGGCGCGGGCACAGATACGCAGTATTTT.